The 25 T cell receptor beta chains in this list originate from one sample, sequenced in a study of blood T cell repertoires in COVID-19. Method: immunoSEQ multiplex PCR; TCRdb's copy keeps in-frame clones and lacks some. This table has fewer than 15,000 clones, approximately 91% appearing once. The sample consisted of peripheral blood. These receptor sequences come from a woman aged 70-85 years with active COVID-19.

The gene calls are TRBV27 and TRBJ2-3, with 11 bases that match TRBD2. V shed 2 bases, J shed 1 base, and the junction held 5 bases outside the gene matches. CDR1 MNHEY and CDR2 SMNVEV come from the germline V gene (reference sequence). This CDR3 is built from 17 residues. CDR3: CASSLTSGSVGTDTQYF. The CDR3, as DNA: TGTGCCAGCAGTTTAACTAGCGGGAGTGTTGGCACAGATACGCAGTATTTT.

This clone was observed a handful of times. The CDR3 DNA sequence: TGTGCCAGCAGCGTAGCAGCGGGAGCCGCCGAGCAGTACTTC. This sequence encodes CASSVAAGAAEQYF. The chain couples TRBV9 to TRBJ2-7; 8 bases are a match to TRBD2. Per the germline V gene, CDR1 is SGDLS and CDR2 is YYNGEE. The CDR3 consists of 14 residues. After removal of 0 bases from V and 6 bases from J, the junction contained 5 bases not matched to a gene.

The V and J genes are TRBV29-1 and TRBJ2-7, with a weak D call TRBD1 (6 bases). This CDR3 is 14 amino acids long. Germline V lookup: CDR1 SQVTM, CDR2 ANQGSEA. Trimming shortened V by 4 bases and J by 0 bases, and 13 bases separated the two germline ends. The CDR3 sequence: CSVGWGLSSYEQYF. The CDR3 DNA reads TGCAGCGTTGGATGGGGGCTCAGCTCCTACGAGCAGTACTTC.

This clone was seen only once. The chain combines TRBV6-4 with TRBJ2-3, with TRBD2 identical over 13 bases. The CDR3 has 15 residues. Per the germline V gene, CDR1 is MRHNA and CDR2 is SNTAGT. V trimming: 6 bases; J trimming: 4 bases; junction bases outside the gene matches: 4. CDR3 sequence (DNA): TGTGCCAGCAGCGCCGGACTAGCGGGAGCAGATACGCAGTATTTT. As protein: CASSAGLAGADTQYF.

This chain links TRBV7-2 with TRBJ2-7; no firm D call. Germline-derived CDR1 and CDR2 are SGHTA and FQGNSA. V dropped 1 base and J dropped 4 bases, with 11 bases sitting between them. The CDR3 loop spans 14 amino acids. The chain's CDR3 is CASSLDWQEYEQYF. Here the CDR3 DNA reads TGTGCCAGCAGCTTAGACTGGCAGGAATACGAGCAGTACTTC.

The chain links TRBV19 to TRBJ2-2, with D perhaps TRBD2 (7 bases). V was pared by 7 bases and J by 6 bases, with 21 bases between. This CDR3 has 16 amino acids. CDR1 and CDR2 (germline): LNHDA, SQIVND (reference sequence). This chain's CDR3 is CASTLRGGLRAGELFF. Here the CDR3 DNA reads TGTGCCAGTACCCTAAGGGGGGGTCTCCGGGCCGGGGAGCTGTTTTTT. Filled out from reference TRBV19 and TRBJ2-2, the complete variable domain reads DGGITQSPKYLFRKEGQNVTLSCEQNLNHDAMYWYRQDPGQGLRLIYYSQIVNDFQKGDIAEGYSVSREKKESFPLTVTSAQKNPTAFYLCASTLRGGLRAGELFFGEGSRLTVL.

V usage is TRBV10-1 and J usage is TRBJ2-2; 10 nucleotides align to TRBD2. This CDR3 contains 16 residues. Losses at the gene ends were 4 bases for V and 2 bases for J; bases not matched to a gene: 4. Germline values: CDR1 WNHNN, CDR2 SYGVQD (reference sequence). The CDR3 loop is CASSGWTSGNTGELFF. DNA of the CDR3: TGCGCCAGCAGTGGATGGACTAGCGGCAACACCGGGGAGCTGTTTTTT.

This chain joins TRBV6-2 or TRBV6-3 and TRBJ2-5, with 11 bases fitting TRBD1. V lost 4 bases and J lost 5; bases outside the gene matches: 9. CDR1 and CDR2 from the germline V gene are MNHEY and SVGEGT. The CDR3 is made up of 16 amino acids. The CDR3 region has the DNA TGTGCCAGCAGTTTAGGACAGGGGGCAGTTTGGGAGACCCAGTACTTC. It translates to CASSLGQGAVWETQYF.

This sequence joins TRBV2 and TRBJ2-7; no reliable D call. Trimming stripped 4 bases from V and 5 bases from J, with 15 bases between. This CDR3 has 14 amino acids. The germline gives CDR1 SNHLY, CDR2 FYNNEI. The DNA for the CDR3 is TGTGCCAGCAGTGGCCTAACAGTTGGAAACGAGCAGTACTTC. Encoded protein: CASSGLTVGNEQYF.

This chain connects TRBV11-2 to TRBJ1-3; TRBD1 matches 12 bases. Germline V gives CDR1 SGHAT, CDR2 FQNNGV. CDR3 length equals 18 residues. Trimming removed 6 bases from V and 0 bases from J; junction bases left unmatched: 9. The CDR3 reads CASRPGTGGSLSGNTIYF. CDR3 sequence (DNA): TGTGCCAGCAGACCCGGGACAGGGGGCTCCCTCTCTGGAAACACCATATATTTT.

Only a few counts were recorded for this clone. The chain carries TRBV6-5 and TRBJ1-6; no clear D gene. Per germline, CDR1 MNHEY and CDR2 SVGAGI. Deletions cut 7 bases from V and 10 bases from J, with 14 bases between. The CDR3 runs to 13 residues. The CDR3 nucleotides are TGTGCCAGCAACGCAGGAGGTCGGTCACCCCTCCACTTT. It yields the protein CASNAGGRSPLHF.

This clone occurred a few times. The rearrangement links TRBV6-2 or TRBV6-3 to TRBJ1-1; D gene uncertain. From germline, CDR1 is MNHEY and CDR2 SVGEGT. CDR3 length: 11 amino acids. Trimming took 5 bases from V and 2 from J, leaving 3 bases between them. Here the CDR3 DNA reads TGTGCCAGCAGTACAAACACTGAAGCTTTCTTT. The encoded protein is CASSTNTEAFF.

The J gene is TRBJ2-6, the V gene TRBV30; D perhaps matches TRBD1 (5 bases). Trimming took 1 base from V and 6 from J, leaving 7 bases between them. The CDR3 spans 13 residues. Germline V gene lookup returns CDR1 GTSNPN and CDR2 SVGIG (reference sequence). The CDR3, as DNA: TGTGCCTGGAGTGGGGGCTCGGCCAACGTCCTGACTTTC. It specifies CAWSGGSANVLTF.

The rearrangement links TRBV4-1 to TRBJ1-5, with D perhaps matching TRBD1 (5 bases). This CDR3 is built from 17 residues. CDR1 and CDR2 from the germline V gene are MGHRA and YSYEKL. The V end was cut by 0 bases, the J end by 2 bases, with 14 bases between. The CDR3 reads CASSQDHPGLGNQPQHF. Written as DNA, the CDR3 is TGCGCCAGCAGCCAAGATCACCCAGGGCTGGGCAATCAGCCCCAGCATTTT.

This clone was detected once. The chain couples TRBV29-1 to TRBJ2-7; TRBD1 is a possible D gene (6 bases). Deletions cut 4 bases from V and 6 bases from J, with 13 bases between. This CDR3 has 12 amino acids. The germline CDR1 and CDR2 sequences are SQVTM and ANQGSEA. CDR3 bases: TGCAGCGTTGGGCAGGGGTTGGTCGAGCAGTACTTC. This codes for CSVGQGLVEQYF.

The rearrangement uses TRBV23-1 and TRBJ2-7, with 9 bases lining up with TRBD1. TRBV23-1 is recorded as an ORF, its role being uncertain. V was pared by 3 bases and J by 6 bases, with 21 bases of the junction left unmatched. This CDR3 is built from 19 residues. This chain's CDR3 is CASSHRPGQGTLGKGEQYF. CDR3 sequence (DNA): TGCGCCAGCAGTCACCGGCCCGGACAGGGGACCCTCGGGAAGGGCGAGCAGTACTTC.

This chain connects TRBV11-3 to TRBJ2-6, with TRBD1 as a possible D gene (6 bases). Deletions cut 4 bases from V and 0 bases from J, with 13 bases between. The CDR3 runs to 17 residues. CDR1 and CDR2 from the germline V gene are SGHNT and YENEEA. Here the CDR3 DNA reads TGTGCCAGCAGCTATCAGGGGCAAGCCTCTGGGGCCAACGTCCTGACTTTC. Encoded protein: CASSYQGQASGANVLTF.

This clone appeared a few times. V usage is TRBV24-1 and J usage is TRBJ2-1; D not certain. Deletions cut 0 bases from V and 0 bases from J, with 8 bases between. The germline V gene encodes CDR1 KGHDR and CDR2 SFDVKD. The CDR3 consists of 16 residues. CDR3 residues: CATSDLGQSSYNEQFF. The CDR3 DNA reads as TGTGCCACCAGTGATTTGGGGCAGAGCTCCTACAATGAGCAGTTCTTC.

J is TRBJ2-7 and V is TRBV27; possibly TRBD2 for D (5 bases). V lost 5 bases and J 7 bases, leaving 15 bases between the germline ends. Germline lookup yields CDR1 MNHEY and CDR2 SMNVEV (reference sequence). CDR3 length: 13 amino acids. The chain's CDR3 is CASSPFNRGEQYF. The CDR3 DNA reads as TGTGCCAGCAGTCCGTTTAATCGCGGGGAGCAGTACTTC.

V usage is TRBV6-5 and J usage is TRBJ2-1; TRBD1 aligns across 10 bases. The CDR3 extends over 13 amino acids. Germline V gene data show CDR1 as MNHEY and CDR2 as SVGAGI. V lost 11 bases, J lost 2 bases, and 3 bases stayed unmatched. CDR3 sequence reads: CAVGQGTYNEQFF. In DNA form, the CDR3 reads TGTGCCGTGGGACAGGGGACCTACAATGAGCAGTTCTTC.

This chain links TRBV27 with TRBJ2-2; TRBD2 matches 10 bases. With 4 bases clipped from V and 5 bases from J, the junction kept 10 bases outside the gene matches. Germline assignment: CDR1 MNHEY and CDR2 SMNVEV (reference sequence). The CDR3 consists of 17 residues. This chain's CDR3 is CASSSTAGGPGTGELFF. The DNA of the CDR3 is TGTGCCAGCAGTTCTACAGCGGGAGGGCCGGGAACCGGGGAGCTGTTTTTT.

V gene TRBV12-3 or TRBV12-4 combines with J gene TRBJ1-2, with 7 bases fitting TRBD1. The J segment lost 7 bases and the V segment lost 4 bases, leaving 6 bases of the junction unmatched. The CDR3 contains 13 residues. Here the CDR3 reads CASSSGQVGGYTF. DNA for the CDR3: TGTGCCAGCAGTTCCGGACAGGTCGGTGGCTACACCTTC.

The genes are TRBV9 and TRBJ2-5, with 10 bases fitting TRBD2. The CDR3 contains 14 residues. Germline loops: CDR1 SGDLS, CDR2 YYNGEE. The V and J ends lost 1 base and 5 bases, in that order; junction bases with no gene match: 2. This chain's CDR3 is CASSVSSGSETQYF. The CDR3 bases are TGTGCCAGCAGCGTATCTAGCGGGAGTGAGACCCAGTACTTC. The complete variable domain, with remaining parts taken from reference TRBV9 and TRBJ2-5, reads DSGVTQTPKHLITATGQRVTLRCSPRSGDLSVYWYQQSLDQGLQFLIQYYNGEERAKGNILERFSAQQFPDLHSELNLSSLELGDSALYFCASSVSSGSETQYFGPGTRLLVL.

The chain joins TRBV19 to TRBJ2-1; D might be TRBD1 (7 bases). From germline, CDR1 is LNHDA and CDR2 SQIVND (reference sequence). The CDR3 consists of 15 residues. V was shortened by 6 bases and J by 5 bases, with 17 bases between the two germline ends. The CDR3 nucleotides read TGTGCCAGTAGATCGTCAGGGGGGACCAACAATGAGCAGTTCTTC. Its translation is CASRSSGGTNNEQFF.

This sequence joins TRBV25-1 and TRBJ1-6; 10 bases align to TRBD1. The J segment lost 7 bases and the V segment lost 4 bases, leaving 4 bases of the junction unmatched. The CDR3 has 15 amino acids. The germline V gene has CDR1 MGHDK and CDR2 SYGVNS. The CDR3: CASSATTGGNSPLHF. CDR3 coding DNA: TGTGCCAGCAGTGCCACGACAGGGGGCAATTCACCCCTCCACTTT.